This T cell receptor (beta chain) appears in the sequencing data of a study of T cell responses to AZD1222 COVID-19 vaccine listed by TCRdb under 2021. About the study as a whole: A total of about 230 trial participants underwent TCR sequencing, of whom 200 to 220 received two doses of AZD1222 and 26 received two doses of the MenACWY control vaccine. Trial participants were enrolled by age into subgroups of 18-55, 56-69 and 70-plus years, and around 150, 28 and 57 TCR-sequenced participants, respectively, were included in these subgroups. General study outcomes and caveats: Reportedly, close to half of the unique spike-specific TCRs recognized epitopes lying outside the regions that are mutated in the B.1.351 and B.1.1.7 variants. A significant rise in spike-specific TCR breadth and depth was observed after two AZD1222 doses relative to day 0 and relative to MenACWY recipients. Most participants were white British and females outnumbered males, and the authors suggested that clonal diversity may have been underestimated. Only 5 to 7 AZD1222 recipients were SARS-CoV-2 seropositive at baseline, limiting conclusions about previously exposed vaccinees. CD4 TCRs associated with the vaccine covered the entire spike protein, and the dominant responses were in regions 160-218 and 743-854. In the small 56-69-year group, the increase in depth fell short of significance, most likely because of low power. Because no day 14 peak-response samples were available, repertoires were characterized only after the peak T cell response.

The sample's time point label is to be understood as: about 28 days (+/-7) after the second vaccine dose. AZD1222 recipients with second doses at about 4 weeks or about 12 weeks were pooled, because spike-specific TCR depth and breadth did not differ between schedules. The vaccinee samples were drawn from two UK trials, COV001 and COV002, one of which was a single-blind randomized controlled phase 2/3 trial testing AZD1222 (ChAdOx1 nCoV-19) in healthy adults. For TCRbeta chain sequencing, PBMC samples were collected from trial participants at day 0 and at day 28 after the second dose. The CDR3 regions of human TCRbeta chains were subjected to immunosequencing. Concerning the study's data processing: Repertoire TCRs were checked for matches against a reference library of SARS-CoV-2-specific TCRs that had been generated using the MIRA antigen-specificity platform. Breadth meant the fraction of unique TCRs that were SARS-CoV-2-associated, whereas depth meant the fraction of total T cells that were SARS-CoV-2-associated. Using the MIRA data, each spike-specific TCR was assigned both to the spike region to which the TCR was reactive and to a CD4 or CD8 class. Log10-transformed breadth and depth values were compared by one-way ANOVA with Sidak's multiple comparisons tests. TCRdb holds this immuneACCESS table with in-frame rearrangements only. Some clones are missing; in checked studies, unresolved V genes explain under half, and the rest has no known cause. The DNA gave D and trimming, while V, J and clone size come from that table. This sample comprises about 180,000 clones, around 88% of them detected only once. The ten largest clones take up roughly 11% of the sample.

The CDR3, from cysteine to phenylalanine, totals 15 residues. The retained sequence is limited to the CDR3, 45 bases, with the frame set at the first base. V loses 3 bases, J loses 5 bases, and the germline ends lie 17 bases apart. The germline V gene (reference sequence) supplies CDR1 MNHEY and CDR2 SMNVEV. Regarding this clone: Its specific antigen is unknown. One base away there is no much larger clone; base qualities are not given.

This chain is built from TRBV27 and TRBJ2-7; TRBD1 could be the D gene, as 6 bases match. The material was peripheral blood, obtained 28 days after the second AZD1222 dose. The source of this sequence is an adult who received the AZD1222 COVID-19 vaccine. The CDR3 region reads CASSFLPGTTNEQYF. The sequenced DNA is TGTGCCAGCAGTTTCCTACCCGGGACAACCAACGAGCAGTACTTC.